The entry below describes one TCR beta chain. The antigen is undetermined. At the DNA level, this CDR3 is encoded by other sequences in the same sample as well. The source of the sample is a study of cytomegalovirus exposure and HLA in healthy donors. Overall study context: A data release that came early held roughly 80 million unique TCRs from HLA-typed donors.

The PCR made use of 60 Vbeta and 13 Jbeta primers. This table comes from immunoSEQ multiplex PCR, and its TCRdb copy is limited to in-frame clones, with some not included. The table lists some 200,000 clones, roughly 80% of them singletons. CDR3 size: 13 residues. The germline V and J ends were trimmed by 2 bases and 4 bases, with 6 bases remaining between them. In germline, CDR1 is MNHEY, CDR2 SMNVEV (reference sequence). Overall study results and limits: In a later analysis, DRB1 alleles had the most associated TCRs; HLA-C alleles the fewest. Per a prior analysis, the majority of TCR beta V segments were productive roughly 90% or roughly 30% of the time.

This sequence originates from a woman in her 30s in good health and CMV-seronegative. The sequencing sample was made of PBMCs. The V call is TRBV27, the J call TRBJ2-1; TRBD1 might be the D (6 bases). The CDR3, as DNA: TGTGCCAGCAGTTTAGGACAGTACAATGAGCAGTTCTTC. It encodes CASSLGQYNEQFF.